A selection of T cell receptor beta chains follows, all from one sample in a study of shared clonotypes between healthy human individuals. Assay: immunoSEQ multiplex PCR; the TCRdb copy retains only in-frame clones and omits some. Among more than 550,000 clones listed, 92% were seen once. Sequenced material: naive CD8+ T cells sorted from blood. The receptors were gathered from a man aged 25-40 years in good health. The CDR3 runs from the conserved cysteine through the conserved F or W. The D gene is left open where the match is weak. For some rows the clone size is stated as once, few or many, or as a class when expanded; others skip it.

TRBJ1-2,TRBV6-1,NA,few,TGTGCCAGCAGTCTTTATTTCTATGGCTACACCTTC,CASSLYFYGYTF
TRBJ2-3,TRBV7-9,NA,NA,TGTGCCACCAAAGTTTCAACCAGCAGATCTAGCACAGATACGCAGTATTTT,CATKVSTSRSSTDTQYF
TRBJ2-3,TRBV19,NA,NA,TGTGCCAGCGGGATTCCCACAGGACGCACAGATACGCAGTATTTT,CASGIPTGRTDTQYF
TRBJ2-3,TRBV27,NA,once,TGTGCCAGCAGTTCTCTAGCTTTCAACACAGATACGCAGTATTTT,CASSSLAFNTDTQYF
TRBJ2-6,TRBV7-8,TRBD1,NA,TGTGCCAGCAGCCCCGGACAGGGTTTTGGGGCCAACGTCCTGACTTTC,CASSPGQGFGANVLTF
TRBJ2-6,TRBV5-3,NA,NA,TGTGCCAGAAGCTTTGGGGAAAAACACTCTGGGGCCAACGTCCTGACTTTC,CARSFGEKHSGANVLTF
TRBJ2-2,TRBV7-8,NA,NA,TGTGCCAGCAGCTTTCTTGGCGGGGAGCTGTTTTTT,CASSFLGGELFF
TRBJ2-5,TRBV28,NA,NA,TGTGCCAGCAGTAAAGGTTCCGGGACAATAAGGCAAGAGACCCAGTACTTC,CASSKGSGTIRQETQYF
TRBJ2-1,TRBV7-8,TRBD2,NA,TGTGCCACGGGGTCGGGGGGGAACTCCTACAATGAGCAGTTCTTC,CATGSGGNSYNEQFF
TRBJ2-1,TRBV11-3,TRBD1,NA,TGTGCCAGCAGCCCGGGACAGGGGGTTCCCAATGAGCAGTTCTTC,CASSPGQGVPNEQFF
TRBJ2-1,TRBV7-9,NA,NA,TGTGCCAGCAGCTTAGCGGGCGGGGAGACCTACAATGAGCAGTTCTTC,CASSLAGGETYNEQFF
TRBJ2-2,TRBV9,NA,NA,TGTGCCAGCAGCGTTTATGCCGGGGAGCTGTTTTTT,CASSVYAGELFF
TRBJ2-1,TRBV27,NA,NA,TGTGCCAGCACTTCTGGGCCCTTTCCCTACAATGAGCAGTTCTTC,CASTSGPFPYNEQFF
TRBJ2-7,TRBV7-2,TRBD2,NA,TGTGCCAGCAGCCCAGGACTAGCGGGAGGGTCCTACGAGCAGTACTTC,CASSPGLAGGSYEQYF
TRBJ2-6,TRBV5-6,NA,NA,TGTGCCAGCAGCAAAACAGAGGTCGTCTCTGGGGCCAACGTCCTGACTTTC,CASSKTEVVSGANVLTF
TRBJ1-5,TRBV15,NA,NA,TGTGCCACCCAGGGCCGAGGAGGCAATCAGCCCCAGCATTTT,CATQGRGGNQPQHF
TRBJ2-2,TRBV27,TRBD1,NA,TGTGCCAGCAGTTTTGGGGGACAGGGATTAGCTGGGGAGCTGTTTTTT,CASSFGGQGLAGELFF
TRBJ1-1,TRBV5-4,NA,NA,TGTGCCAGCAGCCTAAGGGGGGTCGGCGGGAACACTGAAGCTTTCTTT,CASSLRGVGGNTEAFF
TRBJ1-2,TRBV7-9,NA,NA,TGTGCCAGCAGCTTAGATGACGGTGGGGGCAACTATGGCTACACCTTC,CASSLDDGGGNYGYTF
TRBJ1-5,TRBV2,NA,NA,TGTGCCAGCAGTTCCCAGGAGTTTAGCAATCAGCCCCAGCATTTT,CASSSQEFSNQPQHF
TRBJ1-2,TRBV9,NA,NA,TGTGCCAGCAGCGGCTACAGTTTCACCTTC,CASSGYSFTF
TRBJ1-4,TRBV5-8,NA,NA,TGTGCCAGCAGCTTGGGAGTGGCAACTAATGAAAAACTGTTTTTT,CASSLGVATNEKLFF
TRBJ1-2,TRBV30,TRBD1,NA,TGTGCCTGGACCCAGGGGGCGTACGGCTACACCTTC,CAWTQGAYGYTF
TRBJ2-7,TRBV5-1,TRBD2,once,TGCGCCAGCAGTGGCGGGAGTACTTACGAGCAGTACTTC,CASSGGSTYEQYF
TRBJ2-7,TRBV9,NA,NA,TGTGCCAGCAGCCTGGGGGGCGGGACCTACGAGCAGTACTTC,CASSLGGGTYEQYF
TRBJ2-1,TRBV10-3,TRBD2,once,TGTGCCATCAGTGGTGGCACTATGACTAGCGGCCGCAATGAGCAGTTCTTC,CAISGGTMTSGRNEQFF
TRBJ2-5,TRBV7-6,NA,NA,TGTGCCAGCAGCGACAAATACCAAGAGACCCAGTACTTC,CASSDKYQETQYF